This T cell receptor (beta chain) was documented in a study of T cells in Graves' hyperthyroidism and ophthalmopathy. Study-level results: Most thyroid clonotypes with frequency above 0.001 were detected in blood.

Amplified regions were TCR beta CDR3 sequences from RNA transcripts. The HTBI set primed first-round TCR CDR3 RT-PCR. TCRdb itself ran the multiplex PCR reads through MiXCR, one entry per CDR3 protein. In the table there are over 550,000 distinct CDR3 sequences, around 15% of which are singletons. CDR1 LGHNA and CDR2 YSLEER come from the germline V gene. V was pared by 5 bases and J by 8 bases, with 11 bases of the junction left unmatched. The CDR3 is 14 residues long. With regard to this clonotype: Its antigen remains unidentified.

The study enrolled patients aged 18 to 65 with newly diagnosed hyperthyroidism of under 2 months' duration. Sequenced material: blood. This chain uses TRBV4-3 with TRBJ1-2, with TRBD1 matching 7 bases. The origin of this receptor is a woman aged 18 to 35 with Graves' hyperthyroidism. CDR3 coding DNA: TGCGCCAGCAGCTACGGGAAGGGGGCATACGGCTACACCTTC. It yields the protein CASSYGKGAYGYTF.